The 14 T cell receptor beta chains in this list originate from one sample, sequenced in a study of T-cell memory formation after mild COVID-19. TCRdb analysed the 5' RACE reads with MiXCR anew, one entry per CDR3 protein. The sample has about 410,000 distinct CDR3 sequences, about 20% seen once. The sequencing input was PBMCs or a T cell subset sorted from them (not recorded which). The origin of the receptors is a man younger than 35 who had mild COVID-19 (a few samples of this study predate the infection). Cell type and time point are not known.

This clonotype showed up just a few times. V gene TRBV7-9 combines with J gene TRBJ1-1; TRBD1 matches 10 bases. V shed 5 bases, J shed 2 bases, and the junction held 14 bases outside the gene matches. Germline V gives CDR1 SEHNR, CDR2 FQNEAQ (reference sequence). This CDR3 is 18 amino acids long. The CDR3 sequence: CASSPGQGFLFGNTEAFF. CDR3 in DNA: TGTGCCAGCAGCCCGGGACAGGGGTTTTTGTTCGGTAACACTGAAGCTTTCTTT.

This chain connects TRBV6-6 to TRBJ2-7, with D perhaps matching TRBD1 (6 bases). Germline lookup yields CDR1 MNHNY and CDR2 SVGAGI (reference sequence). Trimming removed 6 bases at V and 6 bases at J, with 12 bases between. CDR3 length: 12 residues. CDR3 DNA: TGTGCCAGCAGCGCCCTCAGGGGCGAGCAGTACGTC. Translating gives CASSALRGEQYV.

V is TRBV12-3 or TRBV12-4 and J is TRBJ1-1; D gene uncertain. V lost 8 bases to trimming and J lost 0 bases, with 10 bases between them. This CDR3 has 13 residues. The DNA for the CDR3 is TGTGCCAGCGGGAAGACTTTGAACACTGAAGCTTTCTTT. This codes for CASGKTLNTEAFF.

This clonotype occurred a few times. The chain joins TRBV24-1 to TRBJ2-7; D unclear. Germline CDR1 reads KGHDR; CDR2 reads SFDVKD. The CDR3 extends over 15 amino acids. Trimming removed 3 bases at V and 3 bases at J, with 14 bases between. The CDR3 loop reads CATSDQEAGRYEQYV. For the CDR3, the DNA is TGTGCCACCAGTGATCAAGAGGCAGGACGCTACGAGCAGTACGTC.

The rearrangement joins TRBV14 to TRBJ2-7; D possibly uses TRBD1 or TRBD2 (5 bases each). The V and J ends lost 4 bases and 0 bases respectively, with 19 bases between them. The CDR3 runs to 17 residues. The germline V gene encodes CDR1 SGHDN and CDR2 FVKESK. Here the CDR3 reads CASSPERPGTDSYEQYF. The CDR3 DNA is TGTGCCAGCAGCCCCGAAAGACCCGGGACGGACTCCTACGAGCAGTACTTC.

This clonotype was counted at least ten times. The rearrangement links TRBV29-1 to TRBJ2-4; 9 positions agree with TRBD1. V shed 6 bases and J 5 bases; nucleotides not matched to a gene: 8. Germline V lookup: CDR1 SQVTM, CDR2 ANQGSEA. This CDR3 is built from 14 residues. The CDR3 nucleotides read TGCAGCGTACCGGGACAGGGAGTCGAAAACATTCAGTACTTC. Protein: CSVPGQGVENIQYF.

This clonotype has ten or more counts. The chain has TRBV11-2 and TRBJ2-1; possible D gene TRBD2, 7 bases. Trimming took 1 base from V and 2 from J, leaving 9 bases between them. The germline V gene encodes CDR1 SGHAT and CDR2 FQNNGV. The CDR3 is made up of 15 amino acids. The CDR3 nucleotides are TGTGCCAGCAGCTTAGGGGGGGGGCCCTACAATGAGCAGTTCTTC. Its protein is CASSLGGGPYNEQFF.

The gene calls are TRBV20-1 and TRBJ2-3; TRBD2 matches at 7 bases. V gave up 1 base and J gave up 3 bases; unmatched junction bases: 10. Per the germline V gene, CDR1 is DFQATT and CDR2 is SNEGSKA (reference sequence). CDR3 length equals 16 residues. Here the CDR3 reads CSARAPGRGITDTQYF. The CDR3 bases are TGCAGTGCTAGAGCCCCCGGGCGGGGGATAACAGATACGCAGTATTTT.

This clonotype appeared a few times. V gene TRBV5-1 combines with J gene TRBJ2-7, with TRBD1 identical over 9 bases. Looked up from germline, CDR1 is SGHRS and CDR2 is YFSETQ. The CDR3 loop spans 14 amino acids. The J segment lost 6 bases and the V segment lost 0 bases, leaving 4 bases of the junction unmatched. The CDR3 region has the DNA TGCGCCAGCAGCTTGGGACAGGGGGACGTCGAGCAGTACTTC. Translation gives CASSLGQGDVEQYF.

This sequence joins TRBV12-3 or TRBV12-4 and TRBJ1-2, with D perhaps TRBD1 (5 bases). The CDR3 sequence is 13 residues long. The V and J ends lost 6 bases and 4 bases respectively, with 12 bases between them. CDR3 region: CASRETAFYGYTF. DNA of the CDR3: TGTGCCAGCAGAGAGACAGCTTTCTATGGCTACACCTTC.

This clonotype was counted only a few times. The chain recombines TRBV11-2 with TRBJ2-1, with D hard to call. Germline-derived CDR1 and CDR2 are SGHAT and FQNNGV. Trimming removed 1 base from V and 7 bases from J, with 11 bases in between. The CDR3 runs 14 residues. The CDR3 is CASSLGGFANEQFF. The DNA for the CDR3 is TGTGCCAGCAGCTTAGGGGGTTTTGCAAATGAGCAGTTCTTC.

The chain recombines TRBV20-1 with TRBJ2-7; 8 nucleotides match TRBD1. This CDR3 is built from 14 residues. The ends lost 3 bases at V and 4 bases at J; junction bases unmatched: 8. Germline V CDR1 and CDR2: DFQATT, SNEGSKA (reference sequence). The CDR3 nucleotides are TGCAGTGCTAGGGTCCGCAGGGGGCCTTACGAGCAGTACGTC. Residues: CSARVRRGPYEQYV.

In this sample, this clonotype turned up a few times. J is TRBJ2-3 and V is TRBV7-6; D not certain. V was trimmed by 7 bases and J by 2 bases, leaving 16 bases between them. The CDR3 covers 15 residues. The germline V gene encodes CDR1 SGHVS and CDR2 FNYEAQ. CDR3 in amino acids: CASTSTASHTDTQYF. CDR3 in DNA: TGTGCCAGCACTTCCACGGCTTCCCACACAGATACGCAGTATTTT.

J is TRBJ1-1 and V is TRBV5-4; 11 bases map to TRBD1. V was clipped by 2 bases and J by 5 bases; unmatched bases: 8. The germline V gene encodes CDR1 SGHNT and CDR2 YYREEE (reference sequence). The CDR3 totals 16 residues. CDR3 protein: CASSFRTGGARTEAFF. The CDR3 DNA follows: TGTGCCAGCAGCTTCCGGACAGGGGGCGCGAGGACTGAAGCTTTCTTT.